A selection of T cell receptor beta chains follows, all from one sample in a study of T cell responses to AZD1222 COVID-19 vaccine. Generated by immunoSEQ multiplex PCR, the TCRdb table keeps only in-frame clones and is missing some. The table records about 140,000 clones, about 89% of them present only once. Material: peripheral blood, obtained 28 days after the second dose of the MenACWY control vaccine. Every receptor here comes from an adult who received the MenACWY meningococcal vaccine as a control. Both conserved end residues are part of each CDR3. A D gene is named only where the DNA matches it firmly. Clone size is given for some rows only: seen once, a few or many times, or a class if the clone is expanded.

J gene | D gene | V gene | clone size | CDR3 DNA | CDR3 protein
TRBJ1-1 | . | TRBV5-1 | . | TGCGCCAGCAGTGGTGGGGTACAGGTGAACACTGAAGCTTTCTTT | CASSGGVQVNTEAFF
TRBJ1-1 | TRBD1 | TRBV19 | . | TGTGCCAGTATACCGAGACAGGGTAACACTGAAGCTTTCTTT | CASIPRQGNTEAFF
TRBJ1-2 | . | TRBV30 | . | TGTGCCTGGCACGGCCTTGCGGGCTACACCTTC | CAWHGLAGYTF
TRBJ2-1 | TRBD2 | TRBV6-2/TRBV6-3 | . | TGTGCCAGCAGTTACAACCTCCCCCTAGCGGGGGGGGCCACCGAGCAGTTCTTC | CASSYNLPLAGGATEQFF
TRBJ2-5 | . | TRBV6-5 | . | TGTGCCAGCCAAGGCGGGGTCCAAGAGACCCAGTACTTC | CASQGGVQETQYF
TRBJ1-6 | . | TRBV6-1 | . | TGTGCCAGCAGTGAGAAGCGTGGGGGCTGGTCACCCCTCCACTTT | CASSEKRGGWSPLHF
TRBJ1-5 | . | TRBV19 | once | TGTGCCAGTAGTATGGTAGGAAACAATCAGCCCCAGCATTTT | CASSMVGNNQPQHF
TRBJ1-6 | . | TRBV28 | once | TGTGCCAGCAGACCTGACAGGAGCTCTCCCCTCCACTTT | CASRPDRSSPLHF
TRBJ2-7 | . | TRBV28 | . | TGTGCCAGCAGTTTCCTCCCTCAACTAGCTCGCTACGAGCAGTACTTC | CASSFLPQLARYEQYF
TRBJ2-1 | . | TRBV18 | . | TGTGCCAGCTCAGAGTATTCCTTAGGCGATGAGCAGTTCTTC | CASSEYSLGDEQFF
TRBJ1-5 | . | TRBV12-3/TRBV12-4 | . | TGTGCCAGCGGCGTATATAGCAATCAGCCCCAGCATTTT | CASGVYSNQPQHF
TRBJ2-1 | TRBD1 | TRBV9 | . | TGTGCCAGCAGCGTAGATCCCAGGGGGAAAAACAATGAGCAGTTCTTC | CASSVDPRGKNNEQFF
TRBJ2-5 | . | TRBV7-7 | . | TGTGCCAGCAGCTTAGACAGCCAAGAGACCCAGTACTTC | CASSLDSQETQYF
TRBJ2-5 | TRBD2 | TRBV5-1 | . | TGCGCCAGCAGCTCGGGGGTGGCGGGAGGTTACCAAGAGACCCAGTACTTC | CASSSGVAGGYQETQYF
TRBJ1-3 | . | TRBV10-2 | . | TGCGCCACAAGCCCCGCAGGGGCCGGGGGAAACACCATATATTTT | CATSPAGAGGNTIYF
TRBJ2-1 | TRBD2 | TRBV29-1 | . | TGCAGCGTTGAAGGACTAGCGGGTCACAATGAGCAGTTCTTC | CSVEGLAGHNEQFF
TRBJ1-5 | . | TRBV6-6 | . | TGTGCCAGCAGTTACCTGACGTGGGAGGAGCCCCAGCATTTT | CASSYLTWEEPQHF
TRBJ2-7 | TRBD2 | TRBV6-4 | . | TGTGCCAGCAGTGACCCCGGGACTAGCGGGAGCCACGAGCAGTACTTC | CASSDPGTSGSHEQYF
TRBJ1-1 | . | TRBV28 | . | TGTGCCAGCAGTTTAAGCCGGGCCCCGGGGGGCACTGAAGCTTTCTTT | CASSLSRAPGGTEAFF
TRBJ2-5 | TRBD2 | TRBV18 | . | TGTGCCAGCTCACCACCGGGACTAGCGGGAGGCCAAGAGACCCAGTACTTC | CASSPPGLAGGQETQYF
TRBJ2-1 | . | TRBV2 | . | TGTGCCAGCAATCGAGGGGTATCCTACAATGAGCAGTTCTTC | CASNRGVSYNEQFF
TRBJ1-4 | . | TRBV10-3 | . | TGTGCCATCAGTGAGTCAAGGGGCGCCTCCAATGAAAAACTGTTTTTT | CAISESRGASNEKLFF
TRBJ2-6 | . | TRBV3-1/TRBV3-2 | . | TGTGCCAGCAGCCAAGTCCCCGGACTCACCTCTGGGGCCAACGTCCTGACTTTC | CASSQVPGLTSGANVLTF
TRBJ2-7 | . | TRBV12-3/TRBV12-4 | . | TGTGCCAGCAGTTTAGGAGGGGGCGAGCAGTACTTC | CASSLGGGEQYF
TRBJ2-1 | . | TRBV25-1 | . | TGTGCCAGCAGTCCCTTGGACAGATCATACAATGAGCAGTTCTTC | CASSPLDRSYNEQFF
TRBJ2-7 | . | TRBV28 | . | TGTGCCAGCAGTTTAAACCCCGCTGAAAAGCAGTACTTC | CASSLNPAEKQYF
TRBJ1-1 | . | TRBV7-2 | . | TGTGCCAGCAGCTTAGGACCGATGAACACTGAAGCTTTCTTT | CASSLGPMNTEAFF
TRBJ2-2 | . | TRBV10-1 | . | TGCGCCAGCAGTGGGGACCTCGGACGGTCGAACACCGGGGAGCTGTTTTTT | CASSGDLGRSNTGELFF
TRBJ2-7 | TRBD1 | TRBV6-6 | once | TGTGCCAGCAGGGCGGGACAGGGAGACTACGAGCAGTACTTC | CASRAGQGDYEQYF
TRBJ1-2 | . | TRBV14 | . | TGTGCCAGCAGCCCAGGGACTAACTATGGCTACACCTTC | CASSPGTNYGYTF
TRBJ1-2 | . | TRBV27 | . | TGTGCCAGCAGTTTAACAGGGTCGGGCTATGGCTACACCTTC | CASSLTGSGYGYTF
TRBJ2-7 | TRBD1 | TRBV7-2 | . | TGTGCCAGCAGCTTAAACCCGGGACAGCTCTACGAGCAGTACTTC | CASSLNPGQLYEQYF
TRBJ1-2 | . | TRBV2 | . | TGTGCCAGCACTCACCCCGGGGGGGGACACCTGGACTACACCTTC | CASTHPGGGHLDYTF
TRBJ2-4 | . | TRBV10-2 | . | TGCGCCAGAAGATTCTACAGGGTAGCCAAAAACATTCAGTACTTC | CARRFYRVAKNIQYF
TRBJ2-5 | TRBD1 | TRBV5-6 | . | TGTGCCAGCAGCTCGCAAGCAGGGGGCGCGTTTCAAGAGACCCAGTACTTC | CASSSQAGGAFQETQYF
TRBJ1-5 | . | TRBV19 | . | TGTGCCAGTAGTACCCACAATCAGCCCCAGCATTTT | CASSTHNQPQHF
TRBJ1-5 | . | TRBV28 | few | TGTGCCAGCAGTTCCTGGACTGGGGGGGTCCAGCCCCAGCATTTT | CASSSWTGGVQPQHF
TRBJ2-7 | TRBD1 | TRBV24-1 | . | TGTGCCACCAGTGATCCGGGACAGGGGGCCTACGAGCAGTACTTC | CATSDPGQGAYEQYF
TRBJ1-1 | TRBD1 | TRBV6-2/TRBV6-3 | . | TGTGCCAGCAGTTCGGACAGGGGATTGGGTACTGAAGCTTTCTTT | CASSSDRGLGTEAFF
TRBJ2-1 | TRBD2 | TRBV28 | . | TGTGCCAGCAGTCCAGGACTAGCGATTTCGAGCTCCTACAATGAGCAGTTCTTC | CASSPGLAISSSYNEQFF
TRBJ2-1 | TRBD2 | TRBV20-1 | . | TGCAGTGCTAGTGATGCGGGAGTGGCCTACAATGAGCAGTTCTTC | CSASDAGVAYNEQFF
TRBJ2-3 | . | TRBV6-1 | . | TGTGCCAGCAGTGAAGAAGATGTGCGAGCGGATACGCAGTATTTT | CASSEEDVRADTQYF
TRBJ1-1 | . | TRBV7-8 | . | TGTGCCAGCAGCTTAGATGGCAGGGAGTTTTGGAACACTGAAGCTTTCTTT | CASSLDGREFWNTEAFF
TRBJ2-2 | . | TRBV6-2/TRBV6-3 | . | TGTGCCAGCAGTCGCGGGGACACGAAGCTCACCGGGGAGCTGTTTTTT | CASSRGDTKLTGELFF
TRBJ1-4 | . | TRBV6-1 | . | TGTGCCAGCAGTGCGACCGACAGGAAAGTCGGGGAAAAACTGTTTTTT | CASSATDRKVGEKLFF
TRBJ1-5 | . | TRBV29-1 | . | TGCAGCGTTGCTCTACCCTGGGGAGTTACGGGTCAGCCCCAGCATTTT | CSVALPWGVTGQPQHF
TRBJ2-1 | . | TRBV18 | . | TGTGCCAGCTCACCACGGTCTAGTCTCAATGAGCAGTTCTTC | CASSPRSSLNEQFF
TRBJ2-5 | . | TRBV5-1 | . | TGCGCCAGCAGCCGTACGGGTTCAGAATCGGAGACCCAGTACTTC | CASSRTGSESETQYF
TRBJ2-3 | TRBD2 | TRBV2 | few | TGTGCCAGCAGCACCGCGAGGGTCGCGGGAGGGCCTAGCACAGATACGCAGTATTTT | CASSTARVAGGPSTDTQYF
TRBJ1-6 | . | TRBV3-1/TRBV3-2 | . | TGTGCCAGCAGCCAGGGAGGGCATAATTCACCCCTCCACTTT | CASSQGGHNSPLHF
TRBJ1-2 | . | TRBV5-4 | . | TGTGCCAGCCGGCCGAGGACACAAGCTAACTATGGCTACACCTTC | CASRPRTQANYGYTF
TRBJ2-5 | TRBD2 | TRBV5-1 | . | TGCGCCAGCAGCCTGGGGGGGAGGGATCGGAAGACCCAGTACTTC | CASSLGGRDRKTQYF
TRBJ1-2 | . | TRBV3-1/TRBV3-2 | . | TGTGCCAGCAGCCCTTCCGGGCCAGGGGGCTACACCTTC | CASSPSGPGGYTF
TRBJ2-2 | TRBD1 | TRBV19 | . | TGTGCCAGTAGTATAGGACAGGGGAGCACCGGGGAGCTGTTTTTT | CASSIGQGSTGELFF